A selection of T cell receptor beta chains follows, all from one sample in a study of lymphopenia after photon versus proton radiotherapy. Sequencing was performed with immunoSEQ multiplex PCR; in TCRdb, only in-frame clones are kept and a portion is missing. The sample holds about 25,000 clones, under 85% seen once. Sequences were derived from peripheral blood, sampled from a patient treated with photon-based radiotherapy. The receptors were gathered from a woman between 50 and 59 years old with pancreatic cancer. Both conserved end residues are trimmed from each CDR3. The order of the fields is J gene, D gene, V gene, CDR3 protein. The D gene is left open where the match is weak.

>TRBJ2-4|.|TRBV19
ASSETLAKNIQY
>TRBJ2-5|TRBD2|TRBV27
ASSLAASGRGQETQY
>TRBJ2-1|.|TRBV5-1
ASSEAGTSSMKVQF
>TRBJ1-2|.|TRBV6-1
ATSRGVIMGGYT
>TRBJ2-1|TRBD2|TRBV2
ASSEPRGLADNEQF
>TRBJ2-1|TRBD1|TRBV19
ASSRKQGPYNEQF
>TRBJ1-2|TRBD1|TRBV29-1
SVEDRTGGNYGYT
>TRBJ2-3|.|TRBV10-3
AISESGPTHTDTQY
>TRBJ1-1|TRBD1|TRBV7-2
ASSLRQGGGTEAF
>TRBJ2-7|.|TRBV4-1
ASSHTSDSSYEQY
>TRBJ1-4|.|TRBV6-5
ASRELRGSEKLF
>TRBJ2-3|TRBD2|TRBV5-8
ASSSTSGSATDTQY
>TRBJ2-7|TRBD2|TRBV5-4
ASSKGLAGVGALGHEQY
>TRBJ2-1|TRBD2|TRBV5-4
ASRLAGTSFNEQF
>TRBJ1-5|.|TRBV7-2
ASSLSGWGQSAQH
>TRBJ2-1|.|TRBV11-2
ASSPIHPDSHNEQF